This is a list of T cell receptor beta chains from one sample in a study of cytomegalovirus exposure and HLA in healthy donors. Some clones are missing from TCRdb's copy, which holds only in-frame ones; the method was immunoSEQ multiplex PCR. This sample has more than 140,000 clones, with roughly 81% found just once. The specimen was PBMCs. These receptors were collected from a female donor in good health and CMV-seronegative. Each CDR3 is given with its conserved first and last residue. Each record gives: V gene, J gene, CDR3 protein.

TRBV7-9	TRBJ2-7	CSSSLARVGTGNPYEQYF
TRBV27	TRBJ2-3	CASSFRDREQDTQYF
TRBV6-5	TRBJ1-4	CASRRTGGNEKLFF
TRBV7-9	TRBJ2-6	CASSWPGLADSGANVLTF
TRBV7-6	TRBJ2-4	CASSSGGRTGPKKNIQYF
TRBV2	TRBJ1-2	CASSEADRGYGYTF
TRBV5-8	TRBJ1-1	CASSLNRAVAFF
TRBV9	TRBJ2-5	CASSGRGPQETQYF
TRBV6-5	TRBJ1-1	CASSLDAVNTEAFF
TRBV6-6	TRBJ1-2	CASSPRQGLINYGYTF
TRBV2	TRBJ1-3	CASTGGGNTIYF
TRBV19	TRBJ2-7	CASSKYRAESSYEQYF
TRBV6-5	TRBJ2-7	CASTDRGGYEQYF
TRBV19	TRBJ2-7	CASSIAAGTGHEQYF
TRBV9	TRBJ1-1	CASSPRPGTEAFF
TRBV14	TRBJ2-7	CASSQDPSRGLNEQYF
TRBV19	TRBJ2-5	CASSGRGETQYF
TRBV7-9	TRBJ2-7	CASSSPGTNSYEQYF
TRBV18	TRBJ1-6	CASSPRITEDSPLHF
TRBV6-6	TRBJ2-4	CASTPAGGAKNIQYF
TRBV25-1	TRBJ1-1	CASSEYGQTNTEAFF
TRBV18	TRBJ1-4	CASSRDRAEKLFF
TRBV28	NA	CASRGTSGSSYEQYF
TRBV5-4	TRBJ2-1	CASSFSRGSYNEQFF
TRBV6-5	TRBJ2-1	CASSFTGGEQFF
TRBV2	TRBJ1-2	CASSEGQNYGYTF
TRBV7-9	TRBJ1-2	CASSLLQGSYGYTF
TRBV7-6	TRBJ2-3	CASNEAGGPTDTQYF
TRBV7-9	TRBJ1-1	CASSLARTGLTEAFF
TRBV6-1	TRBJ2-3	CASSDRGSTDTQYF
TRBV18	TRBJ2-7	CASSPTSGGSHEQYF
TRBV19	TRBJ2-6	CASSQASGANVLTF
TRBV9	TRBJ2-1	CASSATLWTSGYNEQFF
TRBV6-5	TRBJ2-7	CASSWTANYEQYF
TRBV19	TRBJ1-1	CASSAVGGATEAFF
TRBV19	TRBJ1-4	CASSIGTGGSLGEKLFF
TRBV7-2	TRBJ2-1	CASTRQSLTAYNEQFF
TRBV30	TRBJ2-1	CAWSGGVGNEQFF
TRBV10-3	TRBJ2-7	CAISDVGGRTLYEQYF
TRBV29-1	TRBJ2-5	CSVEFQQETQYF
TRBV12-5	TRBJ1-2	CASGSWTGFFYGYTF
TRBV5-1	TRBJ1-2	CASSLTDGYGYTF
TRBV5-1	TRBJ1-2	CASSLDGQGLYGYTF
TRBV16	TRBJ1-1	CASSQSVSGSFMNTEAFF
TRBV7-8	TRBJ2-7	CASSLVGTSNYEQYF
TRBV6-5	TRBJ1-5	CASSESHTHPPQHF
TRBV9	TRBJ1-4	CASSKSRQGAGNEKLFF
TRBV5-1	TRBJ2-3	CASRGQGIRTDTQYF
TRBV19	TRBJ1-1	CASRSPKLGQVSTMNTEAFF
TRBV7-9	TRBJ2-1	CASSFSQGANEQFF
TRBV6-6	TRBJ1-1	CASSYSPGQLEAFF
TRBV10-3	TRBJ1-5	CAVGDRVNNQPQHF
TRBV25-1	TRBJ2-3	CASSLTGGVDTQYF
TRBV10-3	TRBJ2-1	CATSVLGGELNEQFF
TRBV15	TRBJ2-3	CATSSSLRGSDTQYF